Listed here is a single T cell receptor (beta chain). Its antigen is as yet unknown. This entry is derived from a study of cytomegalovirus exposure and HLA in healthy donors. J gave up 4 bases and V 3 bases, and 12 bases lay outside the gene matches. Germline V CDR1 and CDR2: SGDLS, YYNGEE. CDR3 length equals 17 residues. The study ran its PCR with 60 Vbeta and 13 Jbeta primers. Data came from immunoSEQ multiplex PCR; TCRdb stores just in-frame clones and leaves some out. The data hold about 100,000 clones, with roughly 78% observed a single time. Findings of the study overall: A further, later analysis showed that HLA-associated TCR beta chains (compared with equally common others) were more clonally expanded. In a later analysis, V- and J-gene trimming of beta chains associated with a DCLRE1C missense variant, replicated independently. The authors later found TCR association rates varying by HLA locus, with DRB1 most and HLA-C fewest. Common viral pathogens were later found to be apparently linked to several of the most significant clusters.

Sequenced: PBMCs. This receptor was identified in a woman in her thirties or forties in good health and CMV-seronegative. The chain joins TRBV9 to TRBJ2-5; 10 nucleotides line up with TRBD2. The CDR3 bases are TGTGCCAGCAGCGCCCCCCCGGGACTAGCGATAGCAGAGACCCAGTACTTC. Translation: CASSAPPGLAIAETQYF.